This entry lists 30 T cell receptor beta chains sequenced from one sample in a study of cytomegalovirus exposure and HLA in healthy donors. Amplification used 60 Vbeta primers and 13 Jbeta primers. The table came from immunoSEQ multiplex PCR; TCRdb's copy has only in-frame clones and leaves some out. Here the sample spans about 270,000 clones, just over 70% being singletons. The sample consisted of PBMCs. The origin of the receptors is a female donor in good health and CMV-seronegative.

Written as DNA, the CDR3 is TGTGCCAGTAGTCCGGGTCGGCAGGGGATCTCCTACGAGCAGTACTTC. Its protein product is CASSPGRQGISYEQYF. The V gene is TRBV19, the J gene TRBJ2-7; weak D call: TRBD1 (6 bases). Germline V gene lookup returns CDR1 LNHDA and CDR2 SQIVND (reference sequence). V lost 5 bases, J lost 0 bases, and 17 bases lay in between. This CDR3 spans 16 amino acids.

The chain joins TRBV11-2 to TRBJ2-7; a weak D match, TRBD2 (6 bases). This CDR3 is built from 14 residues. V lost 5 bases to trimming and J lost 0 bases, with 11 bases between them. Germline CDR1 is SGHAT and CDR2 is FQNNGV. The CDR3 DNA is TGTGCCAGCAGCCCTGGGACTCACTCCTACGAGCAGTACTTC. It codes for CASSPGTHSYEQYF. The variable domain in full, completed from reference TRBV11-2 and TRBJ2-7, reads EAGVAQSPRYKIIEKRQSVAFWCNPISGHATLYWYQQILGQGPKLLIQFQNNGVVDDSQLPKDRFSAERLKGVDSTLKIQPAKLEDSAVYLCASSPGTHSYEQYFGPGTRLTVT.

This rearrangement joins TRBV27 to TRBJ2-7, with D possibly TRBD2 on 7 matching bases. Germline CDR1 MNHEY, CDR2 SMNVEV (reference sequence). Trimming took off 6 bases at V and 6 bases at J, with 15 bases between the two ends. The CDR3 has 13 amino acids. CDR3 bases: TGTGCCAGCAGCAACGGCGGGGGCCGCGAGCAGTACTTC. Translation: CASSNGGGREQYF.

This clone appeared a single time. The chain joins TRBV2 to TRBJ1-6; 9 bases are a match to TRBD1. The germline V gene has CDR1 SNHLY and CDR2 FYNNEI. V was clipped by 8 bases and J by 9 bases; unmatched bases: 5. The CDR3 runs 13 residues. As DNA, the CDR3 is TGTGCCAGCCGGGACAGGGTCGGTTCACCCCTCCACTTT. This sequence encodes CASRDRVGSPLHF.

The chain recombines TRBV5-6 with TRBJ2-7; TRBD1 aligns across 7 bases. Germline V gene sequence: CDR1 SGHDT, CDR2 YYEEEE. The V and J ends lost 4 bases and 5 bases, in that order; junction bases with no gene match: 3. The CDR3 is 12 amino acids. CDR3 residues: CASSIQGNEQYF. The CDR3 DNA follows: TGTGCCAGCAGCATACAGGGGAACGAGCAGTACTTC.

This clone was counted a single time. DNA for the CDR3: TGCGCCAGCAGTGTGGACGGGGGGGGGACCCAGTACTTC. It is translated as CASSVDGGGTQYF. The chain employs TRBV5-1 and TRBJ2-5; 8 bases align to TRBD2. Germline V gene sequence: CDR1 SGHRS, CDR2 YFSETQ. The CDR3 length is 13 residues. V gave up 5 bases and J gave up 7 bases; unmatched junction bases: 7.

This chain links TRBV28 with TRBJ1-3; a possible D gene is TRBD1 (5 bases). Germline CDR1 reads MDHEN; CDR2 reads SYDVKM. The CDR3 covers 14 residues. Trimming pared 6 bases from V and 4 bases from J, leaving 13 bases between. For the CDR3, the DNA is TGTGCCAGCAGCCTCGCCAGGGTCGGAAACACCATATATTTT. Its protein is CASSLARVGNTIYF.

The chain combines TRBV6-5 with TRBJ2-7; D possibly corresponds to TRBD2 (5 bases). CDR3 length equals 12 residues. Germline V gene data show CDR1 as MNHEY and CDR2 as SVGAGI. V lost 6 bases and J 6 bases, leaving 12 bases between the germline ends. The CDR3 region has the DNA TGTGCCAGCAGCCGAGGGTTGGGCGAGCAGTACTTC. Residues: CASSRGLGEQYF.

The rearrangement uses TRBV2 and TRBJ2-7; 9 bases are shared with TRBD1. The V gene end was trimmed by 4 bases and the J gene end by 7 bases; junction bases not matched to a gene: 8. The CDR3 runs 14 residues. Germline V gene lookup returns CDR1 SNHLY and CDR2 FYNNEI. DNA for the CDR3: TGTGCCAGCAGTGGACCACAGGGGGCAGGAGAGCAGTACTTC. This gives the protein CASSGPQGAGEQYF.

The chain uses TRBV28 and TRBJ2-7; 9 bases align to TRBD1. The germline V gene encodes CDR1 MDHEN and CDR2 SYDVKM. The CDR3 extends over 16 amino acids. The junction had 14 bases not matched to a gene; V was cut back by 6 bases and J by 5 bases. The CDR3 nucleotides are TGTGCCAGCAGCTCTCCTCCGGGACAGGGACCCCACGAGCAGTACTTC. This sequence encodes CASSSPPGQGPHEQYF.

The chain carries TRBV30 and TRBJ1-1, with D possibly being TRBD1 (5 bases). This CDR3 is 13 amino acids long. Trimming stripped 4 bases from V and 3 bases from J, with 12 bases between. The V gene's germline CDR1 is GTSNPN and CDR2 SVGIG (reference sequence). The CDR3 DNA reads as TGTGCCTGGAAACGGACACGCTACACTGAAGCTTTCTTT. Translation gives CAWKRTRYTEAFF.

This clone appeared a few times. The V and J genes are TRBV5-6 and TRBJ1-1; D is uncertain. CDR3 size: 15 residues. V was clipped by 6 bases and J by 6 bases, with 21 bases between them. Germline CDR1 is SGHDT and CDR2 is YYEEEE. Written as DNA, the CDR3 is TGTGCCAGCACTTTATCGGGAGAAGAGCCCTCTGAAGCTTTCTTT. This gives the protein CASTLSGEEPSEAFF.

V usage is TRBV5-4 and J usage is TRBJ2-2; D is perhaps TRBD1 (7 bases). The CDR3 loop spans 16 amino acids. CDR1 and CDR2 (germline): SGHNT, YYREEE (reference sequence). V was cut by 1 base and J by 4 bases, with 14 bases left in between. CDR3 region: CASSLKEGAITGELFF. The CDR3 DNA follows: TGTGCCAGCAGCTTGAAGGAGGGGGCTATCACCGGGGAGCTGTTTTTT.

This clone has more than one count but fewer than ten. The chain couples TRBV5-1 to TRBJ1-2; possibly TRBD1 for D (6 bases). Germline-derived CDR1 and CDR2 are SGHRS and YFSETQ. V was trimmed by 1 base and J by 6 bases, leaving 10 bases between them. The CDR3 sequence is 13 residues long. In nucleotides, the CDR3 is TGCGCCAGCAGCTTGCAGGGGCTAGATGGCTACACCTTC. Translation gives CASSLQGLDGYTF.

This clone turned up a few times. The V gene is TRBV28, the J gene TRBJ2-3; TRBD2 agrees at 7 bases. Trimming at V came to 11 bases and at J to 6 bases, leaving 14 bases not matched to a gene. Germline V lookup: CDR1 MDHEN, CDR2 SYDVKM. The CDR3 contains 14 residues. CDR3 in amino acids: CAASWERGEDTQYF. In nucleotides, the CDR3 is TGTGCCGCCTCTTGGGAGCGGGGAGAGGATACGCAGTATTTT. The whole variable domain, remainder taken from reference TRBV28 and TRBJ2-3, is DVKVTQSSRYLVKRTGEKVFLECVQDMDHENMFWYRQDPGLGLRLIYFSYDVKMKEKGDIPEGYSVSREKKERFSLILESASTNQTSMYLCAASWERGEDTQYFGPGTRLTVL.

As for this clone: This specimen includes other DNA sequences encoding the same CDR3. The chain couples TRBV18 to TRBJ1-4; 10 nucleotides agree with TRBD1. Per germline, CDR1 KGHSH and CDR2 LQKENI. The CDR3 length is 14 residues. V gave up 3 bases and J gave up 7 bases; unmatched junction bases: 2. The CDR3 sequence is CASSPGDRGEKLFF. The CDR3 coding sequence is TGTGCCAGCTCACCGGGGGACAGGGGTGAAAAACTGTTTTTT.

The J gene is TRBJ2-2, the V gene TRBV27, with 11 bases identical to TRBD2. V was clipped by 7 bases and J by 4 bases; unmatched bases: 5. The CDR3 consists of 15 residues. CDR1 is MNHEY and CDR2 is SMNVEV in the germline V gene (reference sequence). The CDR3, as DNA: TGTGCCAGCATAGCGGGAGGGCCAGGCACCGGGGAGCTGTTTTTT. It yields the protein CASIAGGPGTGELFF.

The genes are TRBV6-5 and TRBJ2-7, with 7 bases fitting TRBD1. CDR3 size: 14 residues. In germline, CDR1 is MNHEY, CDR2 SVGAGI. Trimming at V came to 5 bases and at J to 3 bases, leaving 7 bases not matched to a gene. The CDR3 DNA is TGTGCCAGCAGTCCCCGGGACAGCTTCTACGAGCAGTACTTC. Its protein product is CASSPRDSFYEQYF.

V is TRBV11-3 and J is TRBJ2-5, with 10 bases lining up with TRBD1. The end of the DNA fits TRBJ2-7 better, so the J call may be wrong. The CDR3 loop spans 15 amino acids. Per the germline V gene, CDR1 is SGHNT and CDR2 is YENEEA. This chain's CDR3 is CASSHRDRGDYEQYF. Written as DNA, the CDR3 is TGTGCCAGCAGCCACCGGGACAGGGGAGACTACGAGCAGTACTTC.

This CDR3 is CASSLSFQTIYEQYF. CDR3 sequence (DNA): TGTGCCAGCAGTTTATCATTCCAGACTATCTACGAGCAGTACTTC. The V call is TRBV27, the J call TRBJ2-7; the D gene is possibly TRBD2 (5 bases). Trimming removed 0 bases at V and 3 bases at J, with 12 bases between. The germline V gene has CDR1 MNHEY and CDR2 SMNVEV (reference sequence). This CDR3 has 15 amino acids.

This chain links TRBV11-2 with TRBJ2-7; D remains unclear. Germline CDR1 and CDR2: SGHAT and FQNNGV. The CDR3 has 14 amino acids. Trimming pared 5 bases from V and 1 base from J, leaving 12 bases between. CDR3 region: CASSPLGQSYEQYF. Here the CDR3 DNA reads TGTGCCAGCAGCCCTCTTGGGCAGTCCTACGAGCAGTACTTC.

Only a few counts were recorded for this clone. The CDR3 nucleotides are TGTGCCAGCAGTTTTGGGGCAGGGCTTCAGCCCCAGCATTTT. This translates into CASSFGAGLQPQHF. This chain joins TRBV27 and TRBJ1-5, with D possibly matching TRBD1 (5 bases). Trimming left V 3 bases short and J 6 bases short, with 12 bases between. The CDR3 runs 14 residues. Per germline, CDR1 MNHEY and CDR2 SMNVEV (reference sequence).

This clone was seen only once. V and J are TRBV7-6 and TRBJ2-3, with 11 bases lining up with TRBD2. V shed 3 bases, J shed 5 bases, and the junction held 7 bases outside the gene matches. This CDR3 contains 16 residues. Per the germline V gene, CDR1 is SGHVS and CDR2 is FNYEAQ. The CDR3 reads CASSFQLAGVGDTQYF. CDR3 nucleotide sequence: TGTGCCAGCAGCTTTCAACTAGCGGGAGTTGGAGATACGCAGTATTTT.

The gene calls are TRBV10-3 and TRBJ2-3; 9 bases fit TRBD2. Germline V lookup: CDR1 ENHRY, CDR2 SYGVKD. Unmatched junction bases numbered 14, after V lost 3 bases and J lost 4 bases. The length of the CDR3 is 18 residues. CDR3 nucleotide sequence: TGTGCCATCAGTGACGACGTCCGGGAGGGCGGGGGGGCAGATACGCAGTATTTT. Translated, it gives CAISDDVREGGGADTQYF.

Only one count was recorded for this clone. The chain joins TRBV6-5 to TRBJ2-7; a possible D gene is TRBD1 (6 bases). The CDR3 covers 15 residues. V lost 7 bases to trimming and J lost 2 bases, with 18 bases between them. Germline-derived CDR1 and CDR2 are MNHEY and SVGAGI. The CDR3 loop is CASTPAKGVTYEQYF. As DNA, the CDR3 is TGTGCCAGCACTCCGGCCAAGGGGGTGACCTACGAGCAGTACTTC.

The V and J genes are TRBV14 and TRBJ2-7; D not resolved. Germline lookup yields CDR1 SGHDN and CDR2 FVKESK. Trimming cost V 2 bases and J 3 bases, with 5 bases left between them. The CDR3 runs to 12 residues. This chain's CDR3 is CASSQSYYEQYF. CDR3 nucleotide sequence: TGTGCCAGCAGCCAATCGTACTACGAGCAGTACTTC.

In its sample, this clone was seen a few times. V and J are TRBV5-4 and TRBJ2-5; 7 bases are a match to TRBD2. Germline CDR1 reads SGHNT; CDR2 reads YYREEE (reference sequence). The V gene end was trimmed by 0 bases and the J gene end by 3 bases; junction bases not matched to a gene: 2. CDR3 length: 14 amino acids. The CDR3 protein is CASSLVAGEETQYF. As DNA, the CDR3 is TGTGCCAGCAGCTTGGTGGCGGGAGAAGAGACCCAGTACTTC.

This clone was detected a few times. The chain carries TRBV6-1 and TRBJ2-6; TRBD2 aligns across 7 bases. V lost 2 bases, J lost 2 bases, and 3 bases stayed unmatched. The CDR3 extends over 16 amino acids. Germline lookup yields CDR1 MNHNS and CDR2 SASEGT. This chain's CDR3 is CASSEPGGAGANVLTF. The CDR3 DNA sequence: TGTGCCAGCAGTGAACCGGGGGGTGCTGGGGCCAACGTCCTGACTTTC.

The V and J genes are TRBV7-6 and TRBJ2-7, with no clear D. Germline V CDR1 and CDR2: SGHVS, FNYEAQ. The CDR3 contains 14 residues. V was cut by 1 base and J by 3 bases, with 10 bases left in between. The DNA for the CDR3 is TGTGCCAGCAGCTTAGAGGCGGAGAACTACGAGCAGTACTTC. It is translated as CASSLEAENYEQYF.

The rearrangement uses TRBV6-5 and TRBJ1-4; D is possibly TRBD1 (6 bases). V was pared by 8 bases and J by 7 bases, with 14 bases between. The CDR3 totals 13 residues. CDR1 is MNHEY, CDR2 SVGAGI, per germline. CDR3 bases: TGTGCCAGCGGGGCAGGGGAAAGTGAAAAACTGTTTTTT. Its protein product is CASGAGESEKLFF.